The rows below give T cell receptor beta chains drawn from one sample of a study of beta chain features in type 1 diabetes. Data came from immunoSEQ multiplex PCR; TCRdb stores just in-frame clones and leaves some out. The sample shows about 270,000 clones, 13% to 15% of them seen only once. Specimen: naive CD4+ T cells from blood. The receptors shown here come from a woman aged 40 to 55 in good health. CDR3s include the opening cysteine and the closing phenylalanine or tryptophan. A D gene is named only where the DNA matches it firmly. Size is stated for part of the rows, as once, few or many counts, or as a class when the clone is expanded.

abundance,j_gene,d_gene,v_gene,len,CDR3aa,CDR3nt
few,TRBJ2-2,TRBD1,TRBV19,13,CASSTTGAGELFF,TGTGCCAGTAGTACGACAGGGGCCGGGGAGCTGTTTTTT
-,TRBJ1-2,TRBD1,TRBV25-1,13,CASSYFRDSGYTF,TGTGCCAGCAGTTACTTCCGGGACAGTGGCTACACCTTC
-,TRBJ2-2,-,TRBV5-1,15,CASSLPAGNTGELFF,TGCGCCAGCAGCTTGCCCGCGGGGAACACCGGGGAGCTGTTTTTT
few,TRBJ2-5,-,TRBV7-9,16,CASSRSQGGAAETQYF,TGTGCCAGCAGCCGCTCTCAGGGGGGCGCCGCGGAGACCCAGTACTTC
few,TRBJ1-2,TRBD1,TRBV12-5,16,CASGLVIRGPGVGYTF,TGTGCTAGTGGTTTGGTAATAAGGGGGCCAGGTGTCGGCTACACCTTC
few,TRBJ1-2,-,TRBV11-2,15,CASSLEVGGPYGYTF,TGTGCCAGCAGCTTAGAAGTAGGGGGACCGTATGGCTACACCTTC
-,TRBJ1-1,TRBD1,TRBV12-5,15,CASGTRTGPNTEAFF,TGTGCTAGTGGAACGAGGACAGGGCCGAACACTGAAGCTTTCTTT
few,TRBJ2-7,-,TRBV5-4,13,CASSFSSTYEQYF,TGTGCCAGCAGCTTCTCTAGCACCTACGAGCAGTACTTC
few,TRBJ2-4,-,TRBV6-5,14,CASSYGGRRDIQYF,TGTGCCAGCAGTTACGGGGGCCGCAGGGACATTCAGTACTTC
-,TRBJ2-5,-,TRBV18,14,CASSPLQGQETQYF,TGTGCCAGCTCACCACTCCAGGGCCAAGAGACCCAGTACTTC
few,TRBJ1-5,-,TRBV10-3,14,CAISESVGGQPQHF,TGTGCCATCAGTGAGTCAGTCGGGGGTCAGCCCCAGCATTTT
few,TRBJ1-2,-,TRBV6-5,15,CASSYSPGQGHGYTF,TGTGCCAGCAGTTACTCCCCGGGACAAGGACACGGCTACACCTTC
-,TRBJ2-5,-,TRBV5-1,15,CASSSSTGRGETQYF,TGCGCCAGCAGCTCCTCAACAGGGAGGGGAGAGACCCAGTACTTC
-,TRBJ2-1,TRBD2,TRBV25-1,15,CASSAHGGGLNEQFF,TGTGCCAGCAGTGCCCACGGTGGGGGACTAAATGAGCAGTTCTTC
-,TRBJ2-3,TRBD2,TRBV7-2,16,CASSLVETSASDTQYF,TGTGCCAGCAGCTTAGTTGAGACTAGCGCTTCAGATACGCAGTATTTT
-,TRBJ2-3,TRBD2,TRBV9,15,CASSPLAGQGDTQYF,TGTGCCAGCTCTCCACTAGCGGGGCAAGGAGATACGCAGTATTTT
-,TRBJ2-7,-,TRBV5-1,15,CASSWGTPQVDEQYF,TGCGCCAGCAGCTGGGGGACTCCCCAAGTCGACGAGCAGTACTTC
-,TRBJ2-5,-,TRBV7-9,15,CASSLSGRSQETQYF,TGTGCCAGCAGCTTATCAGGGCGAAGCCAAGAGACCCAGTACTTC
-,TRBJ1-1,TRBD1,TRBV19,13,CASSEDRKTEAFF,TGTGCCAGTAGTGAGGACAGGAAGACTGAAGCTTTCTTT
-,TRBJ1-2,TRBD1,TRBV19,15,CAIADRGRPDYGYTF,TGTGCCATTGCGGACAGGGGGCGTCCCGACTATGGCTACACCTTC
-,TRBJ2-3,TRBD1,TRBV2,14,CASSTGTDTDTQYF,TGTGCCAGCAGCACCGGGACAGACACAGATACGCAGTATTTT
-,TRBJ2-3,TRBD2,TRBV5-1,15,CASSQQRGRTDTQYF,TGCGCCAGCAGCCAGCAGCGGGGGCGCACAGATACGCAGTATTTT
-,TRBJ1-4,TRBD1,TRBV7-2,16,CASSPNPRGLGEKLFF,TGTGCCAGCAGCCCGAACCCCAGGGGGTTAGGCGAAAAACTGTTTTTT
-,TRBJ1-4,-,TRBV27,16,CASSLSGGATNEKLFF,TGTGCCAGCAGTTTAAGTGGAGGGGCAACTAATGAAAAACTGTTTTTT
-,TRBJ2-7,TRBD2,TRBV7-2,14,CASSPRTSTVWQYF,TGTGCCAGCAGCCCAAGGACTAGCACGGTATGGCAGTACTTC
-,TRBJ2-4,TRBD2,TRBV2,16,CASSFPLAGLGNIQYF,TGTGCCAGCAGTTTCCCCCTAGCGGGGCTTGGAAACATTCAGTACTTC
many,TRBJ2-1,-,TRBV7-9,15,CASRHRGGSYNEQFF,TGTGCCAGCAGACATAGGGGGGGCTCCTACAATGAGCAGTTCTTC
-,TRBJ2-1,TRBD2,TRBV9,18,CASSVEGLAGIRRNEQFF,TGTGCCAGCAGCGTAGAGGGACTAGCGGGGATTCGGCGCAATGAGCAGTTCTTC
few,TRBJ2-4,TRBD2,TRBV18,19,CASSPVLSGGAVAKNIQYF,TGTGCCAGCTCACCAGTCCTAAGCGGGGGGGCCGTGGCCAAAAACATTCAGTACTTC
few,TRBJ2-7,-,TRBV18,13,CASSQQNSYEQYF,TGTGCCAGCTCACAACAGAACTCCTACGAGCAGTACTTC
-,TRBJ2-5,-,TRBV15,14,CATSRDPYQETQYF,TGTGCCACCAGCAGAGATCCGTACCAAGAGACCCAGTACTTC
few,TRBJ1-2,-,TRBV14,15,CASSQAGGGYYGYTF,TGTGCCAGCAGCCAAGCCGGCGGGGGCTACTATGGCTACACCTTC
-,TRBJ2-6,TRBD1,TRBV4-2,20,CASSQESVGTGAIGANVLTF,TGTGCCAGCAGCCAAGAAAGTGTAGGGACAGGGGCGATCGGGGCCAACGTCCTGACTTTC
few,TRBJ1-5,-,TRBV6-1,12,CASSEARISQHF,TGTGCCAGCAGTGAAGCCAGGATCTCCCAGCATTTT
once,TRBJ2-5,-,TRBV6-6,14,CASKPPGQDGTQYF,TGTGCCAGCAAACCCCCGGGTCAAGATGGGACCCAGTACTTC
many,TRBJ2-7,TRBD2,TRBV29-1,13,CSVRRENSYEQYF,TGCAGCGTTCGGCGGGAGAACAGTTACGAGCAGTACTTC
-,TRBJ2-3,-,TRBV5-1,16,CASSTALAGSTDTQYF,TGCGCCAGCAGCACGGCTTTGGCGGGGAGCACAGATACGCAGTATTTT
-,TRBJ1-6,TRBD1,TRBV28,14,CASSLGTGNSPLHF,TGTGCCAGCAGTTTGGGGACAGGGAATTCACCCCTCCACTTT
-,TRBJ2-3,-,TRBV2,15,CASSVEGGITDTQYF,TGTGCCAGCAGTGTTGAGGGTGGGATCACAGATACGCAGTATTTT
-,TRBJ1-1,-,TRBV7-9,14,CASSLGAAGTEAFF,TGTGCCAGCAGCTTAGGGGCAGCGGGGACTGAAGCTTTCTTT
few,TRBJ1-2,-,TRBV7-2,15,CASSAHSPGGNGYTF,TGTGCCAGCAGCGCCCACTCCCCCGGAGGGAATGGCTACACCTTC
-,TRBJ2-5,-,TRBV4-1,13,CASSQGLQETQYF,TGCGCCAGCAGCCAAGGACTACAAGAGACCCAGTACTTC
-,TRBJ1-5,-,TRBV6-5,14,CAISEYGDNQPQHF,TGTGCCATCAGTGAATACGGGGACAATCAGCCCCAGCATTTT
-,TRBJ2-1,TRBD2,TRBV19,14,CASTRPGLAGVQFF,TGTGCCAGCACAAGACCGGGACTAGCTGGGGTGCAGTTCTTC
-,TRBJ1-1,-,TRBV28,13,CASSPPARFEAFF,TGTGCCAGCAGTCCCCCCGCCAGATTTGAAGCTTTCTTT
few,TRBJ1-5,TRBD1,TRBV6-5,14,CASSRQGGREPQHF,TGTGCCAGCAGCAGACAGGGAGGTCGTGAGCCCCAGCATTTT
-,TRBJ2-5,TRBD1,TRBV5-1,16,CASSPLDGTGQETQYF,TGCGCCAGCAGCCCCCTCGACGGGACAGGGCAAGAGACCCAGTACTTC
few,TRBJ2-3,-,TRBV9,13,CASSPSGTDTQYF,TGTGCCAGCAGCCCCAGCGGGACAGATACGCAGTATTTT
-,TRBJ1-2,TRBD1,TRBV5-6,14,CASSSRTGDYGYTF,TGTGCCAGCAGCTCACGGACAGGGGACTATGGCTACACCTTC
-,TRBJ2-5,-,TRBV5-1,15,CASSLEGRVFETQYF,TGCGCCAGCAGCTTGGAGGGCAGGGTTTTTGAGACCCAGTACTTC
few,TRBJ1-1,-,TRBV25-1,15,CASSSGLSMNTEAFF,TGTGCCAGCAGTTCCGGTTTATCCATGAACACTGAAGCTTTCTTT
few,TRBJ1-1,-,TRBV18,13,CASSTKPNTEAFF,TGTGCCAGCTCAACCAAGCCAAACACTGAAGCTTTCTTT
-,TRBJ1-3,TRBD1,TRBV9,14,CASSVLGQGNTIYF,TGTGCCAGCAGCGTACTGGGACAGGGAAACACCATATATTTT
-,TRBJ2-7,-,TRBV19,15,CASSMAAGESYEQYF,TGTGCCAGTAGTATGGCGGCAGGGGAGTCCTACGAGCAGTACTTC
few,TRBJ1-1,-,TRBV7-6,15,CASSLGGGRNTEAFF,TGTGCCAGCAGCTTAGGCGGGGGCCGGAACACTGAAGCTTTCTTT
few,TRBJ2-7,-,TRBV4-2,16,CASSTTSTGRAYEQYF,TGTGCCAGCAGCACGACCTCGACAGGCCGGGCCTACGAGCAGTACTTC
-,TRBJ1-1,-,TRBV7-2,14,CASSLGGSLTEAFF,TGTGCCAGCAGCCTTGGGGGGAGCCTCACTGAAGCTTTCTTT
few,TRBJ2-3,TRBD1,TRBV19,15,CASSIGTGGTDTQYF,TGTGCCAGTAGTATCGGGACAGGGGGCACAGATACGCAGTATTTT
-,TRBJ2-1,-,TRBV10-3,16,CAISDPLRTTGNEQFF,TGTGCCATCAGTGACCCGTTAAGGACCACGGGGAATGAGCAGTTCTTC
-,TRBJ2-3,-,TRBV5-1,14,CASSPWTATDTQYF,TGCGCCAGCAGCCCATGGACAGCCACAGATACGCAGTATTTT